This TCR beta chain was sequenced during a study of cytomegalovirus exposure and HLA in healthy donors. As concerns this clone: Its matching antigen is unknown.

V lost 5 bases, J lost 7 bases, and 10 bases stayed unmatched. The length of the CDR3 is 14 residues. CDR1 SQVTM and CDR2 ANQGSEA come from the germline V gene. The PCR employed 60 Vbeta primers together with 13 Jbeta primers. Libraries were prepared by immunoSEQ multiplex PCR; TCRdb keeps only in-frame clonotypes and omits some of them. The table has about 150,000 clones, just over 75% seen once. Regarding the study as a whole: Productive rates of about 87% or about 30% were seen for most TCR beta V segments in an earlier analysis. Later analysis identified a missense DCLRE1C variant that was linked to TCR beta V- and J-gene trimming. The study carried out a later analysis of TCR beta sequences. It associated some 15,000 of them with specific HLA alleles at a false discovery rate of 0.05.

Material for sequencing was PBMCs. The rearrangement uses TRBV29-1 and TRBJ2-1; 8 bases fit TRBD1. The clonotype originates from a man between 40 and 49 years old in good health and CMV-seronegative. The CDR3 protein is CSVLQGGLGNEQFF. The CDR3 bases are TGCAGCGTTTTACAGGGGGGTTTAGGTAATGAGCAGTTCTTC.